This T cell receptor (beta chain) was documented in a study of cytomegalovirus exposure and HLA in healthy donors. Broader study findings: An analysis that was carried out later associated 15,000 to 20,000 TCR beta sequences with HLA alleles at 0.05 false discovery rate.

CDR1 and CDR2 (germline): SGHTS, YDEGEE. Trimming removed 0 bases from V and 2 bases from J; junction bases left unmatched: 5. The length of the CDR3 is 16 residues. PCR was performed using 60 Vbeta and 13 Jbeta primers. The table came from immunoSEQ multiplex PCR; TCRdb's copy has only in-frame clones and leaves some out. Here the sample spans approximately 150,000 clones, around 9.6% being singletons. As regards this clone: Its antigen is currently unknown.

This sequence was found in a male donor in good health and CMV-seronegative. The chain uses TRBV5-8 and TRBJ1-5, with 7 nucleotides matching TRBD1. What was sequenced was PBMCs. The CDR3 coding sequence is TGTGCCAGCAGCTTGGTACAGGGGTCGGGCAATCAGCCCCAGCATTTT. It yields the protein CASSLVQGSGNQPQHF.